The rows below give T cell receptor beta chains drawn from one sample of a study of long-term antiretroviral therapy in people with HIV. The assay was immunoSEQ multiplex PCR, and TCRdb's table has in-frame clones only and misses some. The table includes 25,000 to 35,000 clones, about 94% detected once. The specimen comprised unsorted PBMCs, sampled approximately 7.1 years after starting antiretroviral therapy. The receptors stem from a man aged 50 to 60 with HIV. Both conserved end residues are part of each CDR3. A D gene is named only where the DNA matches it firmly. Clone size appears in some rows only: once, few, many, or a class for an expanded clone.

>TRBV6-1|TRBJ2-7|TRBD1|NA
TGTGCCAGCAGTGGGGGGGACAGGAGTTCCTACGAGCAGTACTTC
CASSGGDRSSYEQYF
>TRBV7-6|TRBJ1-2|TRBD1|NA
TGTGCCAGCAGCTTAGAAGTTGGGATCGGGACAGAGGGCTACACCTTC
CASSLEVGIGTEGYTF
>TRBV7-2|TRBJ1-2|NA|NA
TGTGCCAGCAGCCAGGGATCCTCTAACTATGGCTACACCTTC
CASSQGSSNYGYTF
>TRBV9|TRBJ1-2|NA|NA
TGTGCCAGCAGCGTAGATGGGGATCCTGGCTACACCTTC
CASSVDGDPGYTF
>TRBV7-3|TRBJ2-3|TRBD2|NA
TGTGCCAGCAGCTTCTCCGGGACTAGGGGCACAGATACGCAGTATTTT
CASSFSGTRGTDTQYF
>TRBV4-2|TRBJ2-1|TRBD1|NA
TGTGCCAGCAGCCAAGATTATCAGGACAGGGGAGGGAATGAGCAGTTCTTC
CASSQDYQDRGGNEQFF
>TRBV25-1|TRBJ1-2|NA|once
TGTGCCAGCAGTGAAAATCCGGGGAAGGGAAACTATGGCTACACCTTC
CASSENPGKGNYGYTF
>TRBV28|TRBJ2-7|NA|NA
TGTGCCAGCAGTTTATCCTTGGGGGACAGTTTTCCGGGGGGCGACGAGCAGTACTTC
CASSLSLGDSFPGGDEQYF
>TRBV6-5|TRBJ2-7|TRBD1|once
TGTGCCAGCAAACGGGACAGGGGGTACGAGCAGTACTTC
CASKRDRGYEQYF
>TRBV11-2|TRBJ2-1|NA|NA
TGTGCCAGCAGCTTAGGTGGACTCGTTAATGAGCAGTTCTTC
CASSLGGLVNEQFF
>TRBV5-1|TRBJ2-3|TRBD2|NA
TGCGCCAGCAGCTCATCGACTAGCGGGGGCCTTAGCACAGATACGCAGTATTTT
CASSSSTSGGLSTDTQYF
>TRBV2|TRBJ1-5|NA|NA
TGTGCCAGCAGCGACGGAGTTGAAGGGCCCCAGCATTTT
CASSDGVEGPQHF
>TRBV2|TRBJ1-4|TRBD1|NA
TGTGCCAGCAGTAGAGGGACAGCTAGTAATGAAAAACTGTTTTTT
CASSRGTASNEKLFF
>TRBV29-1|TRBJ2-3|NA|NA
TGCAGTGGAGTACCGCCCGGGATTACGACAGATACGCAGTATTTT
CSGVPPGITTDTQYF
>TRBV28|TRBJ2-7|NA|NA
TGTGCCAGCAGTTTGGTACAGGTGAGCTCCTACGAGCAGTACTTC
CASSLVQVSSYEQYF
>TRBV5-1|TRBJ1-2|TRBD1|NA
TGCGCCAGCAGCTTGGGACAGGGGTTCGATGGCTACACCTTC
CASSLGQGFDGYTF
>TRBV7-9|TRBJ2-2|NA|NA
TGTGCCAGCAGCTCCGACTACACCGGGGAGCTGTTTTTT
CASSSDYTGELFF
>TRBV7-8|TRBJ2-7|NA|NA
TGTGCCAGCAGCTTAGGGGGTTTGGGGCAAGGCGAGCAGTACTTC
CASSLGGLGQGEQYF
>TRBV4-3|TRBJ1-1|NA|NA
TGCGCCAGCAGCCAAGATCTGGGGGGTGAAGCTTTCTTT
CASSQDLGGEAFF
>TRBV4-1|TRBJ2-1|NA|NA
TGCGCCAGCAGCCGAACCCTCGGACAGACGTTGAATGAGCAGTTCTTC
CASSRTLGQTLNEQFF
>TRBV11-2|TRBJ1-2|TRBD1|once
TGTGCCAGCAGTCTCAACAGGGGGAGAGAGGGCTACACCTTC
CASSLNRGREGYTF
>TRBV7-9|TRBJ2-7|NA|NA
TGTGCCAGCAGCCCCGGGTCCGCAAGAAGCTACGAGCAGTACTTC
CASSPGSARSYEQYF
>TRBV4-1|TRBJ1-3|TRBD1|NA
TGCGCCAGCAGCCAAGATTCAGTCACAGGGGCGGGAAACACCATATATTTT
CASSQDSVTGAGNTIYF
>TRBV10-3|TRBJ2-7|TRBD1|NA
TGTGCCATCAGTGAGTCGACGTCCGGGACAGACCGATCCCTGACTTACGAGCAGTACTTC
CAISESTSGTDRSLTYEQYF
>TRBV5-1|TRBJ1-2|NA|once
TGCGCCAGCAGCTTTATGGGTTCAGGGGATGGCTACACCTTC
CASSFMGSGDGYTF
>TRBV9|TRBJ2-1|TRBD2|NA
TGTGCCAGCAGCGTAGACTCCGGGACTAGGGTTTACAATGAGCAGTTCTTC
CASSVDSGTRVYNEQFF
>TRBV5-1|TRBJ1-1|NA|NA
TGCGCCAGCAGCTTGGGACAGATGACTGAAGCTTTCTTT
CASSLGQMTEAFF
>TRBV9|TRBJ1-5|NA|NA
TGTGCCAGCAGCGTAAGCAGGCCCCAGCATTTT
CASSVSRPQHF
>TRBV11-2|TRBJ2-7|NA|NA
TGTGCCAGCAGCTCACCACCGGGCGAGCAGTACTTC
CASSSPPGEQYF
>TRBV29-1|TRBJ2-7|TRBD1|NA
TGCAGCGTTGAACGACAGGGCCCACCTTACGAGCAGTACTTC
CSVERQGPPYEQYF
>TRBV30|TRBJ1-6|NA|NA
TGTGCCTGGACTGACCGGGGGCATAATTCACCCCTCCACTTT
CAWTDRGHNSPLHF
>TRBV5-1|TRBJ2-2|TRBD2|NA
TGCGCCAGCAGACTTAGCGGGGGGAACACCGGGGAGCTGTTTTTT
CASRLSGGNTGELFF
>TRBV7-8|TRBJ1-2|NA|NA
TGTGCCAGCAGCTTAAGAAGTGATGACTACACCTTC
CASSLRSDDYTF
>TRBV6-4|TRBJ1-5|NA|NA
TGTGCCAGCAGTGAGGGTACCAATCAGCCCCAGCATTTT
CASSEGTNQPQHF
>TRBV6-1|TRBJ2-3|NA|NA
TGTGCCAGCAGCAATGGAGGGAGCACAGATACGCAGTATTTT
CASSNGGSTDTQYF
>TRBV12-2|TRBJ1-6|NA|NA
TGTGCAAGTCGCTTGGACAGGGTGAGTTCACCCCTCCACTTT
CASRLDRVSSPLHF
>TRBV18|TRBJ2-7|TRBD1|NA
TGTGCCAGCTCACAACGGACAGGGGGCGGCTACGAGCAGTACTTC
CASSQRTGGGYEQYF
>TRBV5-6|TRBJ2-4|NA|NA
TGTGCCAGCAGCTTGGTCACAGAAAGAGTGGCCAAAAACATTCAGTACTTC
CASSLVTERVAKNIQYF